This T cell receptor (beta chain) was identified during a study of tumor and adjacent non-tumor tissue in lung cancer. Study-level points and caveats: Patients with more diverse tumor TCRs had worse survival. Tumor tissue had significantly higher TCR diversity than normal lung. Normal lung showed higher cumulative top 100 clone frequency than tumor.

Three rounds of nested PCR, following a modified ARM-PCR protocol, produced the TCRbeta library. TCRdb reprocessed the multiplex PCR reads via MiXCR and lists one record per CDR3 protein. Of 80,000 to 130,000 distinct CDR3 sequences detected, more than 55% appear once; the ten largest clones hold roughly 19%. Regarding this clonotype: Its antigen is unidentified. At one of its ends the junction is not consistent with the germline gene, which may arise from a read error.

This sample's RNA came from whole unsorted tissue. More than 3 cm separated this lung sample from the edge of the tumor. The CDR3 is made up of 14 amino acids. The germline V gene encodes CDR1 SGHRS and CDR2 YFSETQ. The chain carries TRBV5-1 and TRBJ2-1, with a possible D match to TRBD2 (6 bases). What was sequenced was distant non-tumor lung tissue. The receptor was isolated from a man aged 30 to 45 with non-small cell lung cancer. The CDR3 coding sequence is TGCGCCAGCTACCTGGGAGGCTCCTACAGTGAGCAGTTCTTC. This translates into CASYLGGSYSEQFF.